This T cell receptor (beta chain) derives from a study of blood T cell repertoires in COVID-19. Study-wide context: Material from acute and convalescent COVID-19 was sourced from the United States, Italy and Spain. Sample material is recorded as cDNA or gDNA derived from T cells, B-cell-depleted T cells, or PBMCs.

Methods used by the authors: Quantification of nucleated cells was approximated via reference gene primer amplification. Sequencing used immunoSEQ multiplex PCR; TCRdb keeps in-frame clones, though not all of them. V and J calls and clone size are those listed in that table; D and trimming were worked out from the DNA. The data contain around 250,000 clones, roughly 86% of them singletons. The TCR originated in a woman in her sixties who had recovered from COVID-19. The sample comprised peripheral blood.

CDR3 amino acids: CASSESTYTDTQYF. The CDR3 nucleotides read TGTGCCAGCAGTGAGAGCACCTACACAGATACGCAGTATTTT. The chain joins TRBV2 to TRBJ2-3; D is uncertain. The V and J ends lost 3 bases and 2 bases respectively, with 9 bases between them. The germline gives CDR1 SNHLY, CDR2 FYNNEI. CDR3 size: 14 residues.